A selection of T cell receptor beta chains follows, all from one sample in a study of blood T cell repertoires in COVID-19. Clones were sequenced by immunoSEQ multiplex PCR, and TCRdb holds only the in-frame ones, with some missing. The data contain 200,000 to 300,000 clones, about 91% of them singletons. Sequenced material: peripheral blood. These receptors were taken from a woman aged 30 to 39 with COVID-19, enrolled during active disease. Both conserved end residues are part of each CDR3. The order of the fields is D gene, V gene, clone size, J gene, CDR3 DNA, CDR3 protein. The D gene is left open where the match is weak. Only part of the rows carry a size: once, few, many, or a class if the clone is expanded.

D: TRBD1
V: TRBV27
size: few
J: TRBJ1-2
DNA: TGTGCCAGCAGATCCTCCACAGGGGGCGCGGGCTATGGCTACACCTTC
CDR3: CASRSSTGGAGYGYTF

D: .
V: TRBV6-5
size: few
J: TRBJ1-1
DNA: TGTGCCAGCAGTTACTCGAGGGCTAGCGCTGAAGCTTTCTTT
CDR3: CASSYSRASAEAFF

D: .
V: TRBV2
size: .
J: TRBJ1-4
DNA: TGTGCCAGCAGGGACGGAGGGCCCTACGAAAAACTGTTTTTT
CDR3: CASRDGGPYEKLFF

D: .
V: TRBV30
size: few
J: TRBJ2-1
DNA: TGTGCCTGGAGTCAGGGCTTTTTCAATGAGCAGTTCTTC
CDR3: CAWSQGFFNEQFF

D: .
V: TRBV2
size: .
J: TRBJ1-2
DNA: TGTGCCAGCAGTGAAGGTTCGGGGTTCGGCTACACCTTC
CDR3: CASSEGSGFGYTF

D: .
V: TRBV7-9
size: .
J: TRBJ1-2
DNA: TGTGCCAGCAGCCACCTGATGTGGGGCGGGGTCTATGGCTACACCTTC
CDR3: CASSHLMWGGVYGYTF

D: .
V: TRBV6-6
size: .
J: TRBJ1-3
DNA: TGTGCCAGCAGTCCCTCGGGTTCGGGGTCTGGAAACACCATATATTTT
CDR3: CASSPSGSGSGNTIYF

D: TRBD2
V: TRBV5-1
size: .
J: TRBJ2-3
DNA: TGCGCCAGCAGCTTTGTGGGACTAGCGGGAGTCCAAAATACGCAGTATTTT
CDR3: CASSFVGLAGVQNTQYF

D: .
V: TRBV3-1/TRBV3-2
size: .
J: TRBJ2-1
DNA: TGTGCCAGCAGCCCACAGGGAGCCTACAATGAGCAGTTCTTC
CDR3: CASSPQGAYNEQFF

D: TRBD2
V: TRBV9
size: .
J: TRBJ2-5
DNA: TGTGCCAGCAGCGTTGCCGGGACTAGCGAAGAGACCCAGTACTTC
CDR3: CASSVAGTSEETQYF

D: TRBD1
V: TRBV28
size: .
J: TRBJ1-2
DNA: TGTGCCAGCATGGACAGGGAAGATGGCTACACCTTC
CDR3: CASMDREDGYTF

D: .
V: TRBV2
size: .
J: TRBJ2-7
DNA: TGTGCCAGCATAGGTGGAGCAGGGAGGTACGAGCAGTACTTC
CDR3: CASIGGAGRYEQYF

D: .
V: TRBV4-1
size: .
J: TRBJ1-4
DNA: TGCGCCAGCAGCCAAGGGGGGGTTCGTGGAACTAATGAAAAACTGTTTTTT
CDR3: CASSQGGVRGTNEKLFF

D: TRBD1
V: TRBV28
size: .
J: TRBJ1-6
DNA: TGTGCCAGCAGTTTAGGGCCAAACAGGGGTTGGGCTTCACCCCTCCACTTT
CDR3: CASSLGPNRGWASPLHF

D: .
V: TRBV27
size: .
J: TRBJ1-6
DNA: TGTGCCAGCAGTTTGGGGACGGGACTTAATTCACCCCTCCACTTT
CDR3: CASSLGTGLNSPLHF

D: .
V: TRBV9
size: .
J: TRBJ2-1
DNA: TGTGCCAGCAGCGTAGCTTTTGTGGGAGGCCCCCTTCAATACAATGAGCAGTTCTTC
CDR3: CASSVAFVGGPLQYNEQFF

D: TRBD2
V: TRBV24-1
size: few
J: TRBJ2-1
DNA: TGTGCCACCAGCTCTAGCGGGAGGGGGTACAATGAGCAGTTCTTC
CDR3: CATSSSGRGYNEQFF

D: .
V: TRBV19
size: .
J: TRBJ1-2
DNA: TGTGCCAGTAGTCCCGGAAGTTCGGGTAACTATGGCTACACCTTC
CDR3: CASSPGSSGNYGYTF

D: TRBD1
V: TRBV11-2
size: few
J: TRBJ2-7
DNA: TGTGCCAGCAGCCAAGACTATGGACAGGGGTACGAGCAGTACTTC
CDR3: CASSQDYGQGYEQYF

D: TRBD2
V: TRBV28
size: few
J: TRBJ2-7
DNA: TGTGCCAGCAGTTTGGCGGGGGGGCCAAACGAGCAGTACTTC
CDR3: CASSLAGGPNEQYF

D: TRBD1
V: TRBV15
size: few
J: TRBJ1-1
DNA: TGTGCCACCAGCCCTGACAGGGGGGCGAACACTGAAGCTTTCTTT
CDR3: CATSPDRGANTEAFF

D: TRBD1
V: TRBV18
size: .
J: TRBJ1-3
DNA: TGTGCCAGCTCACCCACTATCGGACAGGGAGGAGTGGGAAACACCATATATTTT
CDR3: CASSPTIGQGGVGNTIYF

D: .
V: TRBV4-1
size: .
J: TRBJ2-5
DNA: TGCGCCAGTCAACAGGGAAGGACCCGGGGAGAGACCCAGTACTTC
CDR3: CASQQGRTRGETQYF

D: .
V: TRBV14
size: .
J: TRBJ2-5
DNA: TGTGCCAGCAGCCAAGCCGTTTTAGGGGCCCAAGAGACCCAGTACTTC
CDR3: CASSQAVLGAQETQYF

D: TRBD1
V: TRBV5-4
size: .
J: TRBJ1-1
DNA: TGTGCCAGCAGAACCGGGACAGGCGATGATGAAGCTTTCTTT
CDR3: CASRTGTGDDEAFF

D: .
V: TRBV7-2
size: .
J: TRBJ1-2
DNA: TGTGCCAGCAGCTTAAACAGGGAGGGTGGCTACACCTTC
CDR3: CASSLNREGGYTF

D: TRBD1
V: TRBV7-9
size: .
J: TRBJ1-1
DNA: TGTGCCAGCAGCCCCCGGACAGGGGTCACTGAAGCTTTCTTT
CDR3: CASSPRTGVTEAFF

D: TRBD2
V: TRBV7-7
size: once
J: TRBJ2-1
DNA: TGTGCTAGCAGCCAGACTAGCGGGGATTACAATGAGCAGTTCTTC
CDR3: CASSQTSGDYNEQFF

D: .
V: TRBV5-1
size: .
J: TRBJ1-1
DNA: TGCGCCAGCAGCCCACAGTCTCTGAACACTGAAGCTTTCTTT
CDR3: CASSPQSLNTEAFF

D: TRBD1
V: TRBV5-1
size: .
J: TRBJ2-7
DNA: TGCGCCAGCAGTGAGACAGGGGGATCCTACGAGCAGTACTTC
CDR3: CASSETGGSYEQYF

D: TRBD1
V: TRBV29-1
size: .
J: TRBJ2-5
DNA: TGCAGCGCCGTAACAGGGGGCGAGGAGACCCAGTACTTC
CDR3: CSAVTGGEETQYF

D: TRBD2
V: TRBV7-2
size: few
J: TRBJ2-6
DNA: TGTGCCAGCAGCCCGGGGGGGGCTGGGGCCAACGTCCTGACTTTC
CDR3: CASSPGGAGANVLTF

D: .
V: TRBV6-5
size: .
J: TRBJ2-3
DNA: TGTGCCACCGGACCACAGGCTAGCACAGATACGCAGTATTTT
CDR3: CATGPQASTDTQYF

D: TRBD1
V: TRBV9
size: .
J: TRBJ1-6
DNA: TGTGCCAGCAGCGTAGGGGACAGAGGGGGAAATTCACCCCTCCACTTT
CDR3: CASSVGDRGGNSPLHF

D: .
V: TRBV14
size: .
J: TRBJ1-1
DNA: TGTGCCAGCAGCCAAGTACAGGGTTTGGAAGCTTTCTTT
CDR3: CASSQVQGLEAFF

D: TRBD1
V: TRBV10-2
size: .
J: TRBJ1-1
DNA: TGCGCCAGCTTTTCCGGGACAGGGGCCCCTGAAGCTTTCTTT
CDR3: CASFSGTGAPEAFF

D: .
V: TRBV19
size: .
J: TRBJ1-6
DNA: TGTGCCAGTAGCCCGAGGGAAGATAATTCACCCCTCCACTTT
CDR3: CASSPREDNSPLHF

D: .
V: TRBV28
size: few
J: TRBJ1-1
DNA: TGTGCCAGCAGTTTTTCGTCAGTAGGCAGGGCGAAGCTCTTCTTT
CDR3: CASSFSSVGRAKLFF

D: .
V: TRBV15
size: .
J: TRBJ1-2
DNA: TGTGCCACCAGCATCCGACCGCCGACAGGCGGCTACACCTTC
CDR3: CATSIRPPTGGYTF

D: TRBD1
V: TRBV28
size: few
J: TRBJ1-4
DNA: TGTGCCAGCAGTTTGGGACAGGGCACCTTTAATGAAAAACTGTTTTTT
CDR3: CASSLGQGTFNEKLFF

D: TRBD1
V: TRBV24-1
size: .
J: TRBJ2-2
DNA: TGTGCCACCAGTGATTTGCACGGGACAGGGACACAAAAACCGAACACCGGGGAGCTGTTTTTT
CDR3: CATSDLHGTGTQKPNTGELFF

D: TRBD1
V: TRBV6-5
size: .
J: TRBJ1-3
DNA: TGTGCCAGCCACAGGGGGCAATACTCTGGAAACACCATATATTTT
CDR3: CASHRGQYSGNTIYF

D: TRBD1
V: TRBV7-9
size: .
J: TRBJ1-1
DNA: TGTGCCAGCAGCTCCTGGACAGGGGATTTCGCTGAAGCTTTCTTT
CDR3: CASSSWTGDFAEAFF

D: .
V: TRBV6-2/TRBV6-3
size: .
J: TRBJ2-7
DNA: TGTGCCAGCAGCCAAAAAGGGAGTTACGAGCAGTACTTC
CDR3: CASSQKGSYEQYF

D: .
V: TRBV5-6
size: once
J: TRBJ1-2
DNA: TGTGCCAGCAGCTTGGGACGGACAGCGAACTATGGCTACACCTTC
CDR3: CASSLGRTANYGYTF

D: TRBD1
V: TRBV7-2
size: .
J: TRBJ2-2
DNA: TGTGCCAGCAGCCCTCACGGACAGGGATTAAACACCGGGGAGCTGTTTTTT
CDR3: CASSPHGQGLNTGELFF

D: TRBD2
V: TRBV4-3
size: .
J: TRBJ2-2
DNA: TGCGCCAGCAGCCAAGAGTATGGGCTAGCGGGAGGTCGAATCGGGGAGCTGTTTTTT
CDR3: CASSQEYGLAGGRIGELFF

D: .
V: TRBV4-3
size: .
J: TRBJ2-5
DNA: TGCGCCAGCAGCCAATCGACAAGCCAAGAGACCCAGTACTTC
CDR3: CASSQSTSQETQYF

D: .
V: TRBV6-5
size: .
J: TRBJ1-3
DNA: TGTGCCAGCAGTTACAACGCGGCAAGCTCTGGAAACACCATATATTTT
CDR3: CASSYNAASSGNTIYF

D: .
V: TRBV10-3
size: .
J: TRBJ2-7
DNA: TGTGCCATCAGTGAGCCGCTTAGCTCCTACGAGCAGTACTTC
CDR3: CAISEPLSSYEQYF

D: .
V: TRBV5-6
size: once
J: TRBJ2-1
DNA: TGTGCCAGCAGCCCGGGACTTTTGTACAATGAGCAGTTCTTC
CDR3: CASSPGLLYNEQFF

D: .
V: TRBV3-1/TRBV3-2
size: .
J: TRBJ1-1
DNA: TGTGCCAGCAGCCAAGATAGTGCCCCTACGAACACTGAAGCTTTCTTT
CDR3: CASSQDSAPTNTEAFF

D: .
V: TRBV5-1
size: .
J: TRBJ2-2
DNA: TGCGCCATCGCCCAGGGGCGGGAGCTGTTTTTT
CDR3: CAIAQGRELFF

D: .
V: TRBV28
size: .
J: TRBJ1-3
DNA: TGTGCCAGCAGTTTAGCCCAAGGGGTGGACACCATATATTTT
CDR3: CASSLAQGVDTIYF

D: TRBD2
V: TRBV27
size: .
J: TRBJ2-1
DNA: TGTGCCAGCAGTTTTACCAGCGGGGGGGCCTATGAGCAGTTCTTC
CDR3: CASSFTSGGAYEQFF